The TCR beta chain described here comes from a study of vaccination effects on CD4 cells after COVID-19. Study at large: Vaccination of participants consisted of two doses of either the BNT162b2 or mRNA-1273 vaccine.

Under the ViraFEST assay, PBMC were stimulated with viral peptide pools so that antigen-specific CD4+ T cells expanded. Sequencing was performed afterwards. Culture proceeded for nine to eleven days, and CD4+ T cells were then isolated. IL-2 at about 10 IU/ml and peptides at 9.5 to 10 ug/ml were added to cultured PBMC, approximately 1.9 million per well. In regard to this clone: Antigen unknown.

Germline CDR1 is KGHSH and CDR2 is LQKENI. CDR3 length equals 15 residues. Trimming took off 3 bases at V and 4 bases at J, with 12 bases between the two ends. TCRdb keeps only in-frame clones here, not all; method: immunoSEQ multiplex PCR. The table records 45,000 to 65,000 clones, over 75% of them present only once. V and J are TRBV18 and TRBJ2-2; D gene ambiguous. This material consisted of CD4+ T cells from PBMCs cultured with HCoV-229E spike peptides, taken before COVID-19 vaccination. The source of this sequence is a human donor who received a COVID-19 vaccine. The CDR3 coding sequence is TGTGCCAGCTCACCGGGCAGTTTTCCCACCGGGGAGCTGTTTTTT. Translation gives CASSPGSFPTGELFF.